A selection of T cell receptor beta chains follows, all from one sample in a study of blood T cell repertoires in COVID-19. Assay: immunoSEQ multiplex PCR; the TCRdb copy retains only in-frame clones and omits some. Of roughly 87,000 clones detected, roughly 83% appear once; the ten largest clones hold under 30%. Sequenced: peripheral blood. Receptors originate from a human donor in a cohort sampled during active COVID-19. The CDR3 runs from the conserved cysteine through the conserved F or W. D genes are given only for firm matches. Where a row states a size, it is once, few, many or the class of an expanded clone; other rows omit it.

>TRBJ1-3|NA|TRBV19|once|13
TGTGCCAGTAGCCGGGACTCTGGAAACACCATATATTTT
CASSRDSGNTIYF
>TRBJ2-2|NA|TRBV3-1/TRBV3-2|few|16
TGTGCCAGCAGCCAAGAGAGACAGGTTAACACCGGGGAGCTGTTTTTT
CASSQERQVNTGELFF
>TRBJ1-1|TRBD1|TRBV9|NA|14
TGTGCCAGCAGCGTAAGGGGGCCGGAGACTGAAGCTTTCTTT
CASSVRGPETEAFF
>TRBJ2-5|NA|TRBV20-1|NA|14
TGCAGTGCTAGTCGCCAGGGGTCTTCGGAGACCCAGTACTTC
CSASRQGSSETQYF
>TRBJ2-1|TRBD2|TRBV2|NA|14
TGTGCCAGCAGTCGACTAGCGGGGGCGAATGAGCAGTTCTTC
CASSRLAGANEQFF
>TRBJ2-2|TRBD2|TRBV12-5|NA|15
TGTGCTAGTGGCCTTAGCGGGGGGCCCACCGGGGAGCTGTTTTTT
CASGLSGGPTGELFF
>TRBJ2-1|TRBD2|TRBV5-1|NA|18
TGCGCCAGCAGCTTGAGGCCTAGCGGGCGGGGATCCTACAATGAGCAGTTCTTC
CASSLRPSGRGSYNEQFF
>TRBJ2-7|NA|TRBV4-1|NA|16
TGCGCCAGCAGCGAATACCCCCCGGACAGCTCCTACGAGCAGTACTTC
CASSEYPPDSSYEQYF
>TRBJ1-6|NA|TRBV7-8|few|14
TGTGCCAGCAGCCAGGGAAGGGGGAATTCACCCCTCCACTTT
CASSQGRGNSPLHF
>TRBJ1-5|NA|TRBV19|NA|16
TGTGCCAGTACCCCGACGGCGGGGTATAGCAATCAGCCCCAGCATTTT
CASTPTAGYSNQPQHF
>TRBJ2-1|TRBD1|TRBV7-9|NA|16
TGTGCCAGCAGCAGAAGGGGGACAGGGGAGGACAATGAGCAGTTCTTC
CASSRRGTGEDNEQFF
>TRBJ1-1|NA|TRBV6-2/TRBV6-3|few|14
TGTGCCAGCAGTTACCCCGGGGGAGGCACTGAAGCTTTCTTT
CASSYPGGGTEAFF
>TRBJ1-1|TRBD1|TRBV6-5|once|13
TGTGCCAGCAGACGGACAGGGTACACTGAAGCTTTCTTT
CASRRTGYTEAFF
>TRBJ1-5|TRBD1|TRBV18|few|15
TGTGCCAGCTCACCTCGGACAGGGATCCATCAGCCCCAGCATTTT
CASSPRTGIHQPQHF
>TRBJ2-7|TRBD1|TRBV5-5|NA|14
TGTGCCAGCAGCCTCCAGACAGGGTTGGACGAGCAGTACTTC
CASSLQTGLDEQYF
>TRBJ1-2|TRBD1|TRBV29-1|once|15
TGCAGCGTTGGGGGGGACAGCTTCTTGACTTATGGCTACACCTTC
CSVGGDSFLTYGYTF
>TRBJ2-1|NA|TRBV7-2|NA|13
TGTGCCAGCAGCATTCGACAGGTCAATGAGCAGTTCTTC
CASSIRQVNEQFF
>TRBJ2-7|NA|TRBV19|NA|15
TGTGCCAGTAGTATCCCCGGTCTCAGTCGGGGCGAGCAGTACTTC
CASSIPGLSRGEQYF
>TRBJ2-3|TRBD2|TRBV7-6|few|16
TGTGCCAGCAGCACGGGACTAGCGGCGCGCACAGATACGCAGTATTTT
CASSTGLAARTDTQYF
>TRBJ1-5|NA|TRBV27|NA|15
TGTGCCAGCAGTTTCGGGGGATGGGGTAATCAGCCCCAGCATTTT
CASSFGGWGNQPQHF
>TRBJ2-2|NA|TRBV4-3|NA|13
TGCGCCAGCAGCCAACGGAACACCGGGGAGCTGTTTTTT
CASSQRNTGELFF
>TRBJ2-5|NA|TRBV4-1|NA|14
TGCGCCAGCAGCCAACAACAGGTGGGGGCGACCCAGTACTTC
CASSQQQVGATQYF
>TRBJ2-7|NA|TRBV7-2|NA|13
TGTGCCAGCAGCCCAGGGCGCTCCTACGAGCAGTACTTC
CASSPGRSYEQYF
>TRBJ2-7|TRBD2|TRBV6-2/TRBV6-3|NA|13
TGTGCCAGCAGCGCTAGCGGGGGATTTGAGCAGTACTTC
CASSASGGFEQYF
>TRBJ2-3|TRBD2|TRBV4-1|NA|17
TGCGCCAGCAGCCACCCTACTAGCGGGAGTACCGCAGATACGCAGTATTTT
CASSHPTSGSTADTQYF
>TRBJ2-7|TRBD1|TRBV7-3|NA|13
TGTGCCAGCAGCTGGACAGGGTCGAGGGAGCAGTACTTC
CASSWTGSREQYF
>TRBJ2-5|TRBD2|TRBV7-2|once|16
TGTGCCAGCAGCACGGGACTAGCGGGAGCCCAAGAGACCCAGTACTTC
CASSTGLAGAQETQYF
>TRBJ2-7|NA|TRBV15|NA|14
TGTGCCACCAGCAGAGATCTGGGCCGACGCGAGCAGTACTTC
CATSRDLGRREQYF
>TRBJ1-5|TRBD1|TRBV28|NA|16
TGTGCCAGCAGTTCAAGGGGACAGCTCGGGAATCAGCCCCAGCATTTT
CASSSRGQLGNQPQHF
>TRBJ2-6|NA|TRBV5-5|NA|16
TGTGCCAGCAGTCCCGCGGGATTCTCTGGGGCCAACGTCCTGACTTTC
CASSPAGFSGANVLTF
>TRBJ1-6|NA|TRBV2|NA|15
TGTGCCAGCAGTGAAATTGAGGGTCACAATTCACCCCTCCACTTT
CASSEIEGHNSPLHF
>TRBJ2-4|NA|TRBV6-4|NA|17
TGTGCCAGCAGTGACACCGTTCGGTTTTTAGCCAAAAACATTCAGTACTTC
CASSDTVRFLAKNIQYF
>TRBJ2-3|NA|TRBV10-3|once|14
TGTGCCATCACGCCGGGTTTTGAAACAGATACGCAGTATTTT
CAITPGFETDTQYF
>TRBJ2-3|TRBD2|TRBV7-2|NA|16
TGTGCCAGCAGCTTAGTGAGCGGGGCGGGCACAGATACGCAGTATTTT
CASSLVSGAGTDTQYF
>TRBJ1-1|NA|TRBV30|NA|13
TGTGCCTGGACCCTGAGGGTGCAGACTGAAGCTTTCTTT
CAWTLRVQTEAFF
>TRBJ1-4|NA|TRBV10-3|NA|15
TGTGCCATCAGTGAGTCCCGAGGGTTTAATGAAAAACTGTTTTTT
CAISESRGFNEKLFF
>TRBJ2-3|NA|TRBV20-1|NA|11
TGCAGTGCTACCGTAGCAGATACGCAGTATTTT
CSATVADTQYF
>TRBJ2-7|NA|TRBV30|NA|10
TGTGCCTGGTCCCGGGTCCTCCTACACTTC
CAWSRVLLHF
>TRBJ2-5|NA|TRBV19|NA|14
TGTGCCAGTAGCCAGGACTTTAATCGGAGGACCCAGTACTTC
CASSQDFNRRTQYF
>TRBJ2-1|TRBD2|TRBV7-9|NA|15
TGTGCCAGCAGCTCTAGCGGGAGCCCTTACAATGAGCAGTTCTTC
CASSSSGSPYNEQFF
>TRBJ2-7|TRBD2|TRBV6-2/TRBV6-3|once|14
TGTGCCAGCAGTTACTACGGGGGGTCGGGCGAGCAGTACTTC
CASSYYGGSGEQYF
>TRBJ2-7|NA|TRBV3-1/TRBV3-2|NA|14
TGTGCCAGCAGCCAAGATGGCAGGCTCCACGAGCAGTACTTC
CASSQDGRLHEQYF
>TRBJ1-2|TRBD1|TRBV9|once|15
TGTGCCAGCAGCGCGGGGACAGTCTCTAACTATGGCTACACCTTC
CASSAGTVSNYGYTF
>TRBJ1-1|TRBD1|TRBV5-1|once|16
TGCGCCAGCAGCGCCGGGACAGGGTTTTCGAACACTGAAGCTTTCTTT
CASSAGTGFSNTEAFF
>TRBJ1-3|NA|TRBV27|NA|14
TGTGCCAGCAGTCCGACAGGATTTGGAAACACCATATATTTT
CASSPTGFGNTIYF
>TRBJ2-6|NA|TRBV7-9|NA|17
TGTGCCAGCAGCCCAAGATTACAGGGTTCTGGGGCCAACGTCCTGACTTTC
CASSPRLQGSGANVLTF
>TRBJ2-1|TRBD2|TRBV5-4|NA|15
TGTGCCAGCAGCTTGGACGGGGGGTCCTACAATGAGCAGTTCTTC
CASSLDGGSYNEQFF
>TRBJ2-1|TRBD2|TRBV27|NA|17
TGTGCCAGCAGTTTGTATGGGCTAGCGGGAATTTACAATGAGCAGTTCTTC
CASSLYGLAGIYNEQFF